The T cell receptor (beta chain) described here comes from a study of regulatory T cells in long-lasting Graves disease. Findings and caveats of the study: TCR diversity was lower in persistent Graves' patients (versus newly diagnosed ones).

Germline CDR1 is DFQATT and CDR2 is SNEGSKA (reference sequence). The V gene end was trimmed by 3 bases and the J gene end by 8 bases; junction bases not matched to a gene: 7. The CDR3 contains 13 residues. Relying on iRepertoire HTBI primers and Arm-PCR of CDR3 regions, the team built TCR beta libraries. TCRdb re-analysed the multiplex PCR reads in MiXCR, keeping a single row per CDR3 protein. The sample lists more than 650,000 distinct CDR3 sequences; around 30% were seen once. This clonotype appeared a few times. Its antigen is unknown. The time point was: persistent/refractory GD, antithyroid drugs over 5 years with positive TRAb. TCR sequences were obtained from RNA taken from PBMCs.

The sequenced sample was peripheral blood mononuclear cells (PBMCs), obtained when the disease was refractory, from a patient treated with antithyroid drugs. This TCR derives from a female donor with Graves disease. The V gene is TRBV20-1, the J gene TRBJ1-2, with 9 bases matching TRBD1. DNA for the CDR3: TGCAGTGCTAGCGAGGACAGGGGCTACGGCTACACCTTC. The encoded protein is CSASEDRGYGYTF.